The 5 T cell receptor beta chains presented below share a single source sample, sequenced in a study of OX40 agonist ivuxolimab in advanced cancers. Data came from immunoSEQ multiplex PCR; TCRdb stores just in-frame clones and leaves some out. The sample has roughly 77,000 clones; around nine tenths are singletons. The material sequenced was CD4+ or CD8+ T cells sorted from blood, taken in a trial of the OX40 agonist ivuxolimab. These receptors originate from an adult with an advanced solid tumor such as melanoma, head and neck, liver or kidney cancer.

The V call is TRBV9, the J call TRBJ2-3; perhaps D is TRBD1 or TRBD2 (5 bases each). With 3 bases removed from V and 1 base from J, the gap between germline ends came to 15 bases. Germline V lookup: CDR1 SGDLS, CDR2 YYNGEE. The length of the CDR3 is 16 residues. The CDR3 region has the DNA TGTGCCAGCAGCGCAAACCGGTTGGGGGGCACAGATACGCAGTATTTT. The encoded protein is CASSANRLGGTDTQYF.

The V gene is TRBV19, the J gene TRBJ2-7, with 7 nucleotides matching TRBD1. The V gene's germline CDR1 is LNHDA and CDR2 SQIVND (reference sequence). The ends lost 4 bases at V and 6 bases at J; junction bases unmatched: 9. The CDR3 runs 14 residues. CDR3 loop: CASSTSGTDTEQYF. The CDR3 DNA sequence: TGTGCCAGTAGTACCTCCGGGACAGACACCGAGCAGTACTTC.

The chain couples TRBV18 to TRBJ1-1; D remains unclear. This CDR3 region has 14 residues. Trimming removed 1 base from V and 2 bases from J, with 8 bases in between. Germline CDR1 and CDR2: KGHSH and LQKENI. The CDR3: CASSPQRGNTEAFF. CDR3 bases: TGTGCCAGCTCACCACAACGGGGAAACACTGAAGCTTTCTTT.

The chain combines TRBV6-5 with TRBJ1-2; a possible D gene is TRBD1 (6 bases). Trimming cost V 6 bases and J 2 bases, with 13 bases left between them. In germline, CDR1 is MNHEY, CDR2 SVGAGI. This CDR3 spans 14 amino acids. CDR3 loop: CASRPRTVNYGYTF. CDR3 DNA sequence: TGTGCCAGCAGGCCCCGGACAGTCAACTATGGCTACACCTTC.

The chain joins TRBV7-9 to TRBJ2-5; 7 bases are shared with TRBD2. J was trimmed by 0 bases and V by 11 bases; bases with no gene match: 6. The CDR3 has 13 residues. Germline V gene lookup returns CDR1 SEHNR and CDR2 FQNEAQ (reference sequence). For the CDR3, the DNA is TGTGCCGGGCGGGGGACCGACCAAGAGACCCAGTACTTC. Protein: CAGRGTDQETQYF.